The 13 T cell receptor beta chains presented below share a single source sample, sequenced in a study of blood T cell repertoires in COVID-19 (dated by TCRdb to about 2020). The library came from the immunoSEQ multiplex PCR assay. TCRdb stores this immuneACCESS table with in-frame sequences only. Part of the clones is absent; in the studies checked, under half of the shortfall reflects unresolved V genes, and no reason is known for the rest. For this sample the table gives 75,000 or so clones, of which roughly 87% were detected only once. In total, the top ten clones hold 7.3% of the sample. Source material: peripheral blood. These receptors were obtained from a man aged 65 to 85 with acute or convalescent COVID-19.

The chain employs TRBV4-1 and TRBJ2-1; 14 bases align to TRBD2. This CDR3 is 15 amino acids long. Looked up from germline, CDR1 is MGHRA and CDR2 is YSYEKL. V lost 3 bases to trimming and J lost 9 bases; unmatched junction nucleotides: 4. The CDR3 nucleotides are TGCGCCAGCAGCCAGGGACTAGCGGGAGTTGGTGAGCAGTTCTTC. It codes for CASSQGLAGVGEQFF.

This chain uses TRBV6-6 with TRBJ1-2; D may be TRBD1 (6 bases). Germline assignment: CDR1 MNHNY and CDR2 SVGAGI (reference sequence). This CDR3 has 14 residues. V gave up 7 bases and J gave up 5 bases, with 17 bases separating them. The chain's CDR3 is CASTTPGEYYGYTF. The CDR3 DNA is TGTGCCAGCACCACCCCAGGGGAATATTATGGCTACACCTTC.

This chain joins TRBV19 and TRBJ1-5; TRBD1 aligns across 8 bases. This CDR3 is built from 16 residues. V lost 2 bases to trimming and J lost 2 bases; unmatched junction nucleotides: 5. Germline lookup yields CDR1 LNHDA and CDR2 SQIVND (reference sequence). The CDR3 spells CASSIPTGVGNQPQHF. The CDR3 DNA sequence: TGTGCCAGTAGTATACCGACAGGGGTAGGCAATCAGCCCCAGCATTTT.

The J gene is TRBJ1-2, the V gene TRBV19; the D is unclear. V was shortened by 4 bases and J by 5 bases, with 11 bases between the two germline ends. The CDR3 is 13 residues long. Germline V lookup: CDR1 LNHDA, CDR2 SQIVND (reference sequence). The CDR3 is CASSTLGRYGYTF. The CDR3 bases are TGTGCCAGTAGTACGCTAGGGAGATATGGCTACACCTTC.

This chain links TRBV7-3 with TRBJ2-7; 7 nucleotides match TRBD1. J was trimmed by 6 bases and V by 5 bases; bases with no gene match: 7. The length of the CDR3 is 13 residues. The germline V gene has CDR1 SGHTA and CDR2 FQGTGA. CDR3 sequence: CASSLQGTREQYF. CDR3 nucleotide sequence: TGTGCCAGCAGCCTACAGGGGACGCGCGAGCAGTACTTC.

The CDR3 region has the DNA TGTGCCTGGACCCCCCGACAGGGCGGATATAGCAATCAGCCCCAGCATTTT. Protein product: CAWTPRQGGYSNQPQHF. The chain uses TRBV30 and TRBJ1-5; 7 bases agree with TRBD1. CDR1 is GTSNPN, CDR2 SVGIG, per germline (reference sequence). This CDR3 region has 17 residues. After removal of 4 bases from V and 0 bases from J, the junction contained 12 bases not matched to a gene.

In regard to this clone: It is likely a read error, because the conserved phenylalanine at the end of the CDR3 is missing. No DNA is shown, since the ends of the CDR3 on it are uncertain; the CDR3 is the one TCRdb lists. The V and J genes are TRBV7-2 and TRBJ2-7; the table's D call, TRBD1, has no DNA check behind it. The CDR3 sequence runs 13 residues, both termini included. Per germline, CDR1 SGHTA and CDR2 FQGNSA. This CDR3 is CASSLYGTDRFPL.

V and J are TRBV9 and TRBJ2-7; weak D call: TRBD1 (6 bases). Germline V gene lookup returns CDR1 SGDLS and CDR2 YYNGEE. Trimming pared 4 bases from V and 4 bases from J, leaving 12 bases between. CDR3 length: 13 residues. The CDR3 sequence: CASSYKQGYEQYF. In DNA, the CDR3 is TGTGCCAGCAGCTATAAACAGGGATACGAGCAGTACTTC.

This chain's CDR3 is CASSIGAKNTEAFF. The CDR3 nucleotides read TGTGCCAGTAGTATTGGGGCCAAGAACACTGAAGCTTTCTTT. The genes are TRBV19 and TRBJ1-1; D possibly corresponds to TRBD1 (5 bases). The V end lost 3 bases, the J end lost 1 base, and 9 bases lay between the germline ends. Looked up from germline, CDR1 is LNHDA and CDR2 is SQIVND (reference sequence). This CDR3 comprises 14 residues. Variable domain in full (rest from reference TRBV19 and TRBJ1-1): DGGITQSPKYLFRKEGQNVTLSCEQNLNHDAMYWYRQDPGQGLRLIYYSQIVNDFQKGDIAEGYSVSREKKESFPLTVTSAQKNPTAFYLCASSIGAKNTEAFFGQGTRLTVV.

The CDR3 DNA is TGTGCCAGCAGCGTAGGAACAGGAGCGAACGGGGAGCTGTTTTTT. Its protein is CASSVGTGANGELFF. The V and J genes are TRBV9 and TRBJ2-2; tentative D call: TRBD1 (5 bases). From germline, CDR1 is SGDLS and CDR2 YYNGEE. Trimming took off 0 bases at V and 7 bases at J, with 13 bases between the two ends. The CDR3 has 15 residues.

The gene calls are TRBV7-2 and TRBJ1-6; the D gene is possibly TRBD1 (5 bases). V was cut by 4 bases and J by 10 bases, with 17 bases left in between. CDR1 and CDR2 (germline): SGHTA, FQGNSA. CDR3 length: 15 residues. The CDR3 protein is CASSSKSGGGSPLHF. The CDR3 DNA reads as TGTGCCAGCAGCTCGAAATCCGGTGGGGGGTCACCCCTCCACTTT.

Only one count was recorded for this clone. The V and J genes are TRBV28 and TRBJ2-1, with D possibly being TRBD2 (5 bases). V was shortened by 8 bases and J by 4 bases, with 15 bases between the two germline ends. The CDR3 has 14 residues. Germline assignment: CDR1 MDHEN and CDR2 SYDVKM. The CDR3 sequence is CASLPSSGYNEQFF. CDR3 nucleotide sequence: TGTGCCAGCCTACCTTCAAGCGGTTACAATGAGCAGTTCTTC.

This rearrangement joins TRBV10-3 to TRBJ2-1, with D possibly being TRBD2 (6 bases). Trimming left V 4 bases short and J 7 bases short, with 8 bases between. There are 12 residues in the CDR3. Germline V gene lookup returns CDR1 ENHRY and CDR2 SYGVKD. The CDR3 loop is CAISGGENEQFF. DNA for the CDR3: TGTGCCATCAGTGGGGGGGAGAATGAGCAGTTCTTC.